This T cell receptor beta chain was identified in a study of cytomegalovirus exposure and HLA in healthy donors. Study observations and caveats: Among TCR beta chains, those listed as cytomegalovirus-associated numbered under 200. Roughly uniform depth of sequencing across donors was assumed in presence/absence analyses. It emerged from a later analysis that several of the most significant clusters appeared to be linked to common viral pathogens. While the bulk of TCR sequences proved rare, some public TCRs turned up in many donors.

This CDR3 region has 13 residues. From germline, CDR1 is MDHEN and CDR2 SYDVKM. V lost 5 bases and J 2 bases, leaving 6 bases between the germline ends. This clone was seen a handful of times. The antigen remains unidentified. Vbeta (60) and Jbeta (13) primers were used in the PCR. Sequencing was performed with immunoSEQ multiplex PCR; in TCRdb, only in-frame clones are kept and a portion is missing. The sample yields approximately 190,000 clones, about four fifths seen once. V usage is TRBV28 and J usage is TRBJ1-4, with D unclear. Source material: PBMCs. The TCR was taken from a woman aged 45-60 years in good health and CMV-seropositive. DNA for the CDR3: TGTGCCAGCAGTATTCAGACTAATGAAAAACTGTTTTTT. Translated: CASSIQTNEKLFF.